The 16 T cell receptor beta chains below were found in one sample sequenced in a study of T-cell reconstitution after alpha-beta-depleted transplantation in children. The TCRbeta library incorporated unique molecular identifiers. In TCRdb, the PCR reads were re-called with MiXCR into one record per CDR3 protein. This table holds 380,000 or so distinct CDR3 sequences, about an eighth found once. Sequencing used PBMCs, obtained from the stem cell graft. The source is a human donor who donated a stem cell graft to a child with Fanconi anemia.

V gene TRBV5-6 combines with J gene TRBJ2-7; D possibly corresponds to TRBD2 (6 bases). V dropped 0 bases and J dropped 7 bases, with 11 bases sitting between them. Per germline, CDR1 SGHDT and CDR2 YYEEEE. CDR3 length equals 13 residues. The chain's CDR3 is CASSLVGGREQYF. The CDR3 nucleotides read TGTGCCAGCAGCTTGGTGGGGGGACGTGAGCAGTACTTC.

This clonotype showed up many times. The V and J genes are TRBV20-1 and TRBJ1-6, with 8 nucleotides matching TRBD1. Germline values: CDR1 DFQATT, CDR2 SNEGSKA (reference sequence). Trimming at V came to 2 bases and at J to 7 bases, leaving 4 bases not matched to a gene. The CDR3 has 14 amino acids. The CDR3 region has the DNA TGCAGTGCTAGACCGGGACAGGAAAATTCACCCCTCCACTTT. This codes for CSARPGQENSPLHF.

V gene TRBV11-2 combines with J gene TRBJ2-1, with 7 bases that match TRBD2. The CDR3 totals 18 residues. The junction had 15 bases not matched to a gene; V was cut back by 7 bases and J by 0 bases. From germline, CDR1 is SGHAT and CDR2 FQNNGV. The CDR3 spells CASTHPARGSFSYNEQFF. Here the CDR3 DNA reads TGTGCCAGCACTCATCCGGCTCGCGGGAGCTTCTCCTACAATGAGCAGTTCTTC. Using reference TRBV11-2 and TRBJ2-1 for the parts outside the CDR3, the full variable domain is EAGVAQSPRYKIIEKRQSVAFWCNPISGHATLYWYQQILGQGPKLLIQFQNNGVVDDSQLPKDRFSAERLKGVDSTLKIQPAKLEDSAVYLCASTHPARGSFSYNEQFFGPGTRLTVL.

This clonotype occurred many times. The chain recombines TRBV5-4 with TRBJ2-5, with D hard to call. The length of the CDR3 is 11 residues. Looked up from germline, CDR1 is SGHNT and CDR2 is YYREEE (reference sequence). V was pared by 0 bases and J by 7 bases, with 4 bases between. The CDR3 coding sequence is TGTGCCAGCAGCTTGGCGGCGACCCAGTACTTC. This sequence encodes CASSLAATQYF.

This clonotype appeared many times. The genes are TRBV6-2 or TRBV6-3 and TRBJ1-1, with D unresolved. V shed 4 bases and J shed 9 bases, with 9 bases lying between them. Germline assignment: CDR1 MNHEY and CDR2 SVGEGT. The CDR3 is 11 amino acids. DNA of the CDR3: TGTGCCAGCAGTTGGTCGGGAAAAGCTTTCTTT. Its translation is CASSWSGKAFF.

The CDR3 bases are TGTGCCAGCAGTTTTGGAAGTACCTACGAGCAGTACTTC. It encodes CASSFGSTYEQYF. V and J are TRBV12-3 or TRBV12-4 and TRBJ2-7; D gene ambiguous. V gave up 3 bases and J gave up 2 bases, with 8 bases separating them. The CDR3 loop spans 13 amino acids.

This rearrangement joins TRBV20-1 to TRBJ2-1, with 12 bases aligning to TRBD2. This CDR3 is 16 amino acids long. Germline V gives CDR1 DFQATT, CDR2 SNEGSKA (reference sequence). Germline trimming cut 0 bases from V and 5 bases from J; bases unmatched to any gene: 5. CDR3 sequence reads: CSARETGLAGHNEQFF. CDR3 coding DNA: TGCAGTGCTAGAGAAACGGGACTAGCGGGTCACAATGAGCAGTTCTTC.

This chain links TRBV28 with TRBJ1-1; no clear D gene. Germline CDR1 MDHEN, CDR2 SYDVKM. The CDR3 contains 16 residues. Trimming took 5 bases from V and 1 from J, leaving 17 bases between them. The CDR3 spells CASSGPERRWNTEAFF. CDR3 bases: TGTGCCAGCAGTGGCCCCGAACGGCGCTGGAACACTGAAGCTTTCTTT.

This chain links TRBV20-1 with TRBJ2-1, with a possible D match to TRBD2 (6 bases). With 2 bases removed from V and 6 bases from J, the gap between germline ends came to 23 bases. CDR3 length equals 17 residues. Germline V gene sequence: CDR1 DFQATT, CDR2 SNEGSKA (reference sequence). CDR3 DNA: TGCAGTGCTAGATTCCCGGGACTCATAGGCGGGATCAATGAGCAGTTCTTC. Translating gives CSARFPGLIGGINEQFF.

The chain employs TRBV29-1 and TRBJ2-3; 10 bases fit TRBD2. Per germline, CDR1 SQVTM and CDR2 ANQGSEA. Trimming took 1 base from V and 4 from J; bases not matched to a gene: 5. This CDR3 contains 15 residues. The DNA of the CDR3 is TGCAGCGTTGAAGGGGGCCTAGCGGGAGCAGATACGCAGTATTTT. Translated: CSVEGGLAGADTQYF.

The V call is TRBV7-2, the J call TRBJ2-3; 14 bases are shared with TRBD2. The germline CDR1 and CDR2 sequences are SGHTA and FQGNSA. The CDR3 is 17 amino acids. Losses at the gene ends were 3 bases for V and 4 bases for J; bases not matched to a gene: 6. The CDR3 DNA reads TGTGCCAGCAGCTTGCGACTAGCGGGGGGGTTGTCAGATACGCAGTATTTT. Residues: CASSLRLAGGLSDTQYF.

In its sample, this clonotype was seen a few times. This chain connects TRBV18 to TRBJ2-1; 10 bases are a match to TRBD2. The V gene's germline CDR1 is KGHSH and CDR2 LQKENI. There are 15 residues in the CDR3. The trim removed 0 bases at V and 7 bases at J, leaving 3 bases unmatched. CDR3 sequence reads: CASSPPGLALNEQFF. Written as DNA, the CDR3 is TGTGCCAGCTCACCACCGGGACTAGCGTTGAATGAGCAGTTCTTC.

This clonotype showed up just a few times. The chain employs TRBV27 and TRBJ1-2, with D perhaps matching TRBD1 (6 bases). CDR1 is MNHEY, CDR2 SMNVEV, per germline (reference sequence). This CDR3 has 14 amino acids. V gave up 5 bases and J gave up 4 bases, with 14 bases separating them. Here the CDR3 reads CASSLRRGGYGYTF. In nucleotides, the CDR3 is TGTGCCAGCAGTCTACGAAGGGGGGGCTATGGCTACACCTTC.

This clonotype was picked up many times. V and J are TRBV12-3 or TRBV12-4 and TRBJ2-3, with 8 bases that match TRBD2. The CDR3 runs to 15 residues. The V gene end was trimmed by 3 bases and the J gene end by 2 bases; junction bases not matched to a gene: 4. CDR3 nucleotide sequence: TGTGCCAGCAGTTTCGGCGGGGGGCCCACAGATACGCAGTATTTT. This gives the protein CASSFGGGPTDTQYF.

This clonotype was recorded many times. The chain joins TRBV7-2 to TRBJ2-2, with 7 bases that match TRBD1. This CDR3 contains 15 residues. Looked up from germline, CDR1 is SGHTA and CDR2 is FQGNSA. V lost 6 bases, J lost 0 bases, and 4 bases stayed unmatched. In DNA, the CDR3 is TGTGCCAGCAGGACAGGGAGTACGAACACCGGGGAGCTGTTTTTT. It specifies CASRTGSTNTGELFF.

V and J are TRBV6-5 and TRBJ1-2; D call uncertain. Per the germline V gene, CDR1 is MNHEY and CDR2 is SVGAGI. The CDR3 loop spans 14 amino acids. With 0 bases removed from V and 2 bases from J, the gap between germline ends came to 7 bases. CDR3 residues: CASSYSVQNYGYTF. In nucleotides, the CDR3 is TGTGCCAGCAGTTACTCCGTACAGAACTATGGCTACACCTTC.